These 21 T cell receptor beta chains were sequenced from one sample in a study of T-cell reconstitution after alpha-beta-depleted transplantation in children. A TCRbeta library incorporating unique molecular identifiers was prepared. TCRdb re-analysed the PCR reads in MiXCR, keeping a single row per CDR3 protein. The repertoire has some 310,000 distinct CDR3 sequences, 23% of them found once; the top ten carry approximately 11%. The sample was PBMCs, mostly from graft donor cells, taken 180 days after TCRalphabeta/CD19-depleted stem cell transplant. These receptors were obtained from a male patient aged 5 to 17 who had a stem cell transplant for acute lymphoblastic leukemia, so the T cells may come from the graft donor.

V usage is TRBV6-5 and J usage is TRBJ2-3; 11 bases are a match to TRBD2. V was pared by 5 bases and J by 1 base, with 5 bases of the junction left unmatched. This CDR3 is 16 amino acids long. Germline V gives CDR1 MNHEY, CDR2 SVGAGI. CDR3 amino acids: CASSILAGVGTDTQYF. The CDR3 DNA reads as TGTGCCAGCAGTATACTAGCGGGAGTCGGCACAGATACGCAGTATTTT.

This clonotype was observed a handful of times. CDR3 nucleotides: TGCAGTGCATCTACAGGAAACTCACCCCAGAGGGAGCAGTACTTC. It specifies CSASTGNSPQREQYF. The V gene is TRBV20-1, the J gene TRBJ2-7; TRBD1 might be the D (5 bases). The CDR3 runs to 15 residues. V was clipped by 6 bases and J by 7 bases, with 25 bases between them. Germline loops: CDR1 DFQATT, CDR2 SNEGSKA (reference sequence).

This clonotype turned up a few times. The chain combines TRBV20-1 with TRBJ1-6, with a weak D call TRBD1 (5 bases). The V and J ends lost 3 bases and 11 bases respectively, with 17 bases between them. This CDR3 has 14 amino acids. Germline-derived CDR1 and CDR2 are DFQATT and SNEGSKA (reference sequence). CDR3 in DNA: TGCAGTGCTAGCTTAGGACCCCGGGGGACACCCCTCCACTTT. This gives the protein CSASLGPRGTPLHF.

The chain joins TRBV29-1 to TRBJ1-1; D is possibly TRBD1 (5 bases). The CDR3 sequence is 13 residues long. Between the trimmed V and J ends, which lost 4 bases and 1 base, there was a span of 10 bases. From germline, CDR1 is SQVTM and CDR2 ANQGSEA. The CDR3 nucleotides read TGCAGCGTTGGGCAGGGAAGGAACACTGAAGCTTTCTTT. This sequence encodes CSVGQGRNTEAFF.

Only a few counts were recorded for this clonotype. The rearrangement uses TRBV7-8 and TRBJ1-1, with D unresolved. The germline V and J ends were trimmed by 4 bases and 4 bases, with 10 bases remaining between them. This CDR3 spans 13 amino acids. Germline assignment: CDR1 SGHVS and CDR2 FQNEAQ. The CDR3 DNA sequence: TGTGCCAGCAGCTCGCGTTTTGGCACTGAAGCTTTCTTT. Protein sequence: CASSSRFGTEAFF.

The CDR3 sequence: CASSFGANTGELFF. The CDR3 bases are TGTGCCAGCAGCTTTGGGGCGAACACCGGGGAGCTGTTTTTT. The V and J genes are TRBV7-2 and TRBJ2-2; unclear D gene. The ends were cut back, 3 bases at V and 0 bases at J, with 5 bases in the middle. The germline V gene has CDR1 SGHTA and CDR2 FQGNSA. The CDR3 runs 14 residues.

CDR3 DNA: TGCAGTGCTAGAGATCAGGGGGGGGGCACAGATACGCAGTATTTT. Protein product: CSARDQGGGTDTQYF. V usage is TRBV20-1 and J usage is TRBJ2-3; D is possibly TRBD1 or TRBD2 (7 bases each). The CDR3 has 15 residues. The germline V and J ends were trimmed by 0 bases and 1 base, with 11 bases remaining between them. In germline, CDR1 is DFQATT, CDR2 SNEGSKA (reference sequence).

This sequence joins TRBV5-1 and TRBJ2-3; no clear D. CDR3 length: 12 residues. The germline V gene has CDR1 SGHRS and CDR2 YFSETQ. With 4 bases removed from V and 7 bases from J, the gap between germline ends came to 10 bases. For the CDR3, the DNA is TGCGCCAGCAGCCCGGAGCAGAATACGCAGTATTTT. It encodes CASSPEQNTQYF.

This clonotype was found a few times. V usage is TRBV9 and J usage is TRBJ1-1; D possibly corresponds to TRBD1 (5 bases). Germline V gene lookup returns CDR1 SGDLS and CDR2 YYNGEE. The CDR3 contains 14 residues. V was shortened by 2 bases and J by 0 bases, with 8 bases between the two germline ends. The CDR3 sequence is CASSVRAMNTEAFF. In nucleotides, the CDR3 is TGTGCCAGCAGCGTCAGGGCGATGAACACTGAAGCTTTCTTT.

J is TRBJ2-3 and V is TRBV10-3; 11 positions agree with TRBD2. V shed 6 bases, J shed 2 bases, and the junction held 4 bases outside the gene matches. CDR3 length: 15 amino acids. Germline lookup yields CDR1 ENHRY and CDR2 SYGVKD. The chain's CDR3 is CAISPGLADTDTQYF. CDR3 nucleotides: TGTGCCATCAGCCCGGGACTAGCGGACACAGATACGCAGTATTTT.

The chain combines TRBV29-1 with TRBJ2-1, with unresolved D. Germline CDR1 reads SQVTM; CDR2 reads ANQGSEA. The length of the CDR3 is 12 residues. V lost 6 bases to trimming and J lost 4 bases, with 10 bases between them. DNA for the CDR3: TGCAGCGTAGCAGAGAGATACAATGAGCAGTTCTTC. This gives the protein CSVAERYNEQFF.

The chain combines TRBV9 with TRBJ1-4, with TRBD1 matching 9 bases. V shed 1 base, J shed 8 bases, and the junction held 6 bases outside the gene matches. The CDR3 is 15 residues long. Germline V CDR1 and CDR2: SGDLS, YYNGEE. Here the CDR3 DNA reads TGTGCCAGCAGCGTATGGGGACAGGGAGGCGAAAAACTGTTTTTT. This sequence encodes CASSVWGQGGEKLFF. The full variable domain, its missing parts supplied by reference TRBV9 and TRBJ1-4, is DSGVTQTPKHLITATGQRVTLRCSPRSGDLSVYWYQQSLDQGLQFLIQYYNGEERAKGNILERFSAQQFPDLHSELNLSSLELGDSALYFCASSVWGQGGEKLFFGSGTQLSVL.

This clonotype was seen a few times. This chain connects TRBV20-1 to TRBJ2-3; D is unresolved. CDR1 and CDR2 (germline): DFQATT, SNEGSKA (reference sequence). Trimming shortened V by 4 bases and J by 0 bases, and 8 bases separated the two germline ends. The CDR3 spans 13 residues. The CDR3 reads CSATRTSTDTQYF. Written as DNA, the CDR3 is TGCAGTGCTACCCGGACCAGCACAGATACGCAGTATTTT.

The chain carries TRBV29-1 and TRBJ2-7; unclear D gene. The CDR3 extends over 13 amino acids. V was cut by 7 bases and J by 1 base, with 14 bases left in between. Germline CDR1 and CDR2: SQVTM and ANQGSEA. CDR3: CSAVRQDSYEQYF. The CDR3 DNA sequence: TGCAGCGCAGTGCGTCAGGATTCCTACGAGCAGTACTTC.

The chain combines TRBV9 with TRBJ2-5; D is unresolved. V lost 0 bases and J lost 1, with 1 base in between. This CDR3 contains 12 residues. Per the germline V gene, CDR1 is SGDLS and CDR2 is YYNGEE. The CDR3 coding sequence is TGTGCCAGCAGCGTAGGCCAAGAGACCCAGTACTTC. This translates into CASSVGQETQYF.

CDR3 DNA: TGTGCCAGCAGAGGGTTCCGAGAACAGAGCTACGAGCAGTACTTC. Its translation is CASRGFREQSYEQYF. V and J are TRBV12-3 or TRBV12-4 and TRBJ2-7; no firm D call. V was clipped by 6 bases and J by 3 bases, with 18 bases between them. There are 15 residues in the CDR3.

This chain uses TRBV4-1 with TRBJ2-5; 9 bases agree with TRBD2. Germline V gives CDR1 MGHRA, CDR2 YSYEKL. This CDR3 spans 18 amino acids. Trimming removed 4 bases from V and 5 bases from J; junction bases left unmatched: 17. The CDR3 nucleotides are TGCGCCAGCAGCCCCATGAGAGGTAGCGGGGGACCGAAGGAGACCCAGTACTTC. The encoded protein is CASSPMRGSGGPKETQYF.

In regard to this clonotype: Since a much larger clone is just one base distant, this may be a read error. This CDR3 fails to terminate in the conserved phenylalanine or tryptophan, so it likely reflects a read error. The chain is built from TRBV7-2 and TRBJ2-5; D is unresolved. V was pared by 3 bases and J by 4 bases, with 6 bases between. This CDR3 region has 12 residues. CDR1 and CDR2 from the germline V gene are SGHTA and FQGNSA. CDR3 in DNA: TGTGCCAGCAGCTTTAGAGGAGAGACCCAGTACCTC. Its translation is CASSFRGETQYL.

This clonotype has a handful of counts. The chain is built from TRBV4-1 and TRBJ1-2, with 8 bases that match TRBD1. This CDR3 has 15 residues. Germline CDR1 reads MGHRA; CDR2 reads YSYEKL. V was pared by 1 base and J by 4 bases, with 5 bases of the junction left unmatched. CDR3 loop: CASSQGQGFSYGYTF. The CDR3 coding sequence is TGCGCCAGCAGCCAAGGACAGGGGTTCAGCTATGGCTACACCTTC.

This clonotype has just a few counts. This chain joins TRBV9 and TRBJ2-1; 7 nucleotides line up with TRBD2. The germline gives CDR1 SGDLS, CDR2 YYNGEE. The CDR3 contains 14 residues. Trimming cost V 0 bases and J 9 bases; bases outside gene matches: 6. The CDR3, as DNA: TGTGCCAGCAGCGTAGAACTGGCGGGAGTTGAGCAGTTCTTC. It is translated as CASSVELAGVEQFF. The whole variable domain, remainder taken from reference TRBV9 and TRBJ2-1, is DSGVTQTPKHLITATGQRVTLRCSPRSGDLSVYWYQQSLDQGLQFLIQYYNGEERAKGNILERFSAQQFPDLHSELNLSSLELGDSALYFCASSVELAGVEQFFGPGTRLTVL.

The chain is built from TRBV5-1 and TRBJ2-7; D might be TRBD1 (6 bases). V was pared by 0 bases and J by 1 base, with 11 bases between. Germline-derived CDR1 and CDR2 are SGHRS and YFSETQ. CDR3 length: 15 residues. The CDR3 reads CASSLDAQGSYEQYF. The CDR3 nucleotides are TGCGCCAGCAGCTTGGATGCGCAGGGGTCCTACGAGCAGTACTTC.